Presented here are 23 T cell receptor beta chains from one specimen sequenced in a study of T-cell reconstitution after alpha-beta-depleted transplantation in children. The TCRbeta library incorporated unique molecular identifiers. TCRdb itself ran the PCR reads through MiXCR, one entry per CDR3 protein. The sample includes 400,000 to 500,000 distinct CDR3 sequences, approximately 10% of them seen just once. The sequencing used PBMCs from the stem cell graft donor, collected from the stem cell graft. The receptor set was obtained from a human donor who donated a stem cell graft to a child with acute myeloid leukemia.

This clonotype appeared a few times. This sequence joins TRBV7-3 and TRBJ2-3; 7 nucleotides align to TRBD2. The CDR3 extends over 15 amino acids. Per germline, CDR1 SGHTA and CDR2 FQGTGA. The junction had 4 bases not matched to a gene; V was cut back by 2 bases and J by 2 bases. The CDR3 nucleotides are TGTGCCAGCAGCTTATCTAGCGGTCCCACAGATACGCAGTATTTT. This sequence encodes CASSLSSGPTDTQYF.

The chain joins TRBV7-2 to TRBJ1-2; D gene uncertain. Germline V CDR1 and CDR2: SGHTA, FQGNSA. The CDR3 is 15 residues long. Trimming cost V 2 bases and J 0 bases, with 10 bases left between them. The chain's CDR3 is CASSLFDRTNYGYTF. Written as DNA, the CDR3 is TGTGCCAGCAGCTTATTCGACCGGACTAACTATGGCTACACCTTC.

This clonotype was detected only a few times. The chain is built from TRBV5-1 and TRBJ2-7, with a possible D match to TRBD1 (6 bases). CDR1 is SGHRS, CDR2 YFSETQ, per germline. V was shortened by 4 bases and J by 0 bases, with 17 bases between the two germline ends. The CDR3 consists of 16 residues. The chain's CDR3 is CASSPRFMGASYEQYF. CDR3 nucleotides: TGCGCCAGCAGCCCCCGCTTCATGGGGGCCTCCTACGAGCAGTACTTC.

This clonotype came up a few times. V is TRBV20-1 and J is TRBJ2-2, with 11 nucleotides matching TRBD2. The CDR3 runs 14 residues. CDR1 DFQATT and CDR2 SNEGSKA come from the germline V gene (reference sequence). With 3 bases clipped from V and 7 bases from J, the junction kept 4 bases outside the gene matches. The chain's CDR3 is CSARRGLAVGELFF. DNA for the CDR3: TGCAGTGCTAGGCGGGGACTAGCGGTCGGGGAGCTGTTTTTT.

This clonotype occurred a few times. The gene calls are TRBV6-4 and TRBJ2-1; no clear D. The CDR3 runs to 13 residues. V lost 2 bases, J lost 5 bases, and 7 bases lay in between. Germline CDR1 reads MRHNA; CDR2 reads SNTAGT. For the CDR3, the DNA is TGTGCCAGCAGTGACCAGCTCCACAATGAGCAGTTCTTC. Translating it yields CASSDQLHNEQFF.

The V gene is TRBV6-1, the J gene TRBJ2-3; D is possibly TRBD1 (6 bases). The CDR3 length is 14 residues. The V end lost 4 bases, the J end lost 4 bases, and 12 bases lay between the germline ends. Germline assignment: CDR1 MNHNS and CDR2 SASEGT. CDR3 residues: CASSVRTGSDTQYF. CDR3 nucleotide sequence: TGTGCCAGCAGTGTACGTACAGGGTCAGATACGCAGTATTTT.

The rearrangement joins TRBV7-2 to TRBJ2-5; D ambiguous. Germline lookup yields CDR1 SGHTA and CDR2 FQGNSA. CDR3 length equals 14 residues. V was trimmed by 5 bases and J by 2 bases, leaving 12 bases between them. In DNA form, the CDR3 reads TGTGCCAGCAGCCAAACACGGAGACAAGAGACCCAGTACTTC. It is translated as CASSQTRRQETQYF. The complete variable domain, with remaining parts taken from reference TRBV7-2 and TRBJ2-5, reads GAGVSQSPSNKVTEKGKDVELRCDPISGHTALYWYRQSLGQGLEFLIYFQGNSAPDKSGLPSDRFSAERTGGSVSTLTIQRTQQEDSAVYLCASSQTRRQETQYFGPGTRLLVL.

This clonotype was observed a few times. The CDR3 DNA is TGCGCCAGCAGCTCAACTAGGGCCGTTCGGGAGACCCAGTACTTC. This gives the protein CASSSTRAVRETQYF. V usage is TRBV5-1 and J usage is TRBJ2-5, with TRBD2 as a possible D gene (5 bases). The CDR3 loop spans 15 amino acids. The V gene's germline CDR1 is SGHRS and CDR2 YFSETQ. V lost 3 bases and J lost 5, with 17 bases in between.

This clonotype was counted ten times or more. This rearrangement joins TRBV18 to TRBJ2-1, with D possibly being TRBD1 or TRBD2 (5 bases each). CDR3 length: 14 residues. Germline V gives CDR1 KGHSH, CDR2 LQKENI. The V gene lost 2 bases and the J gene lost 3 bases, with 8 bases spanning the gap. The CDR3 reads CASSPGTSYNEQFF. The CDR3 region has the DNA TGTGCCAGCTCACCAGGGACCAGCTACAATGAGCAGTTCTTC.

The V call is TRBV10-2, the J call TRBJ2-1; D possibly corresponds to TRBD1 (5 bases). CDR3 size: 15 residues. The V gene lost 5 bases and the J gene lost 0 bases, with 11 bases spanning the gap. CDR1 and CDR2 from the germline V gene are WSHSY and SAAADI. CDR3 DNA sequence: TGCGCCAGCAGTAAAGACAGACTCTCCTACAATGAGCAGTTCTTC. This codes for CASSKDRLSYNEQFF.

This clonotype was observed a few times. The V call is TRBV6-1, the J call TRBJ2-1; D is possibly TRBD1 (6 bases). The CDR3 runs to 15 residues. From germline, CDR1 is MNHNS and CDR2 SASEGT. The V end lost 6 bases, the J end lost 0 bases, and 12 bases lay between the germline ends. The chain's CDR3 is CASSRDISSYNEQFF. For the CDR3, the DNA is TGTGCCAGCAGCCGGGACATCAGCTCCTACAATGAGCAGTTCTTC.

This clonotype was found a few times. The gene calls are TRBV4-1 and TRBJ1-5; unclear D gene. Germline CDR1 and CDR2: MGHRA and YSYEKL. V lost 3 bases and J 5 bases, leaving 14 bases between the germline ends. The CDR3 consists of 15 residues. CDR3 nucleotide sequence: TGCGCCAGCAGCCACAATACGGGGTCAGATCAGCCCCAGCATTTT. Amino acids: CASSHNTGSDQPQHF.

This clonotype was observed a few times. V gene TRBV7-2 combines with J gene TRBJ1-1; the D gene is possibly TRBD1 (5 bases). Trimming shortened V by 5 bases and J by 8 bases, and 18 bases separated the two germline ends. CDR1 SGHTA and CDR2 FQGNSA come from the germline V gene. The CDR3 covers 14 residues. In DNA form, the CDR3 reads TGTGCCAGCAGCACGCGAACTCCCGGGGCCGAAGCTTTCTTT. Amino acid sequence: CASSTRTPGAEAFF.

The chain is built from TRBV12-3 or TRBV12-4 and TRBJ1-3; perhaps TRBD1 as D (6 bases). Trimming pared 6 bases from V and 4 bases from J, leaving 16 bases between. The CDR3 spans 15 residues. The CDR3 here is CASSLWGGSGNTIYF. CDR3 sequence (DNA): TGTGCCAGCAGCCTCTGGGGGGGCTCAGGAAACACCATATATTTT.

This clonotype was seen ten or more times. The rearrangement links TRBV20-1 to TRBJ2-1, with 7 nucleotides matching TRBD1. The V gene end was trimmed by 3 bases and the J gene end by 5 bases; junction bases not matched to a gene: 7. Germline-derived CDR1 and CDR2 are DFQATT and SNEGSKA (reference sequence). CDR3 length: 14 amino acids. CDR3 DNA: TGCAGTGCTAGGGATTCCCAGGGGGACAATGAGCAGTTCTTC. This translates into CSARDSQGDNEQFF.

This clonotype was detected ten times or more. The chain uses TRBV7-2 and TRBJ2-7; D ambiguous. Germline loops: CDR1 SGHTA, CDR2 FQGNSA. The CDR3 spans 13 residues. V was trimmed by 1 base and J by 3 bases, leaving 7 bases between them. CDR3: CASSLGPVYEQYF. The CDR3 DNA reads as TGTGCCAGCAGCTTAGGGCCAGTCTACGAGCAGTACTTC.

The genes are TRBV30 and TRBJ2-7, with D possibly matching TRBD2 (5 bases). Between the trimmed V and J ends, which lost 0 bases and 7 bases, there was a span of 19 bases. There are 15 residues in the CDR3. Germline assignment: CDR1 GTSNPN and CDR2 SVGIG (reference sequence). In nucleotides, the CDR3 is TGTGCCTGGAGTGTACCAGGAGATAGCGTATGGGAGCAGTACTTC. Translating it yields CAWSVPGDSVWEQYF.

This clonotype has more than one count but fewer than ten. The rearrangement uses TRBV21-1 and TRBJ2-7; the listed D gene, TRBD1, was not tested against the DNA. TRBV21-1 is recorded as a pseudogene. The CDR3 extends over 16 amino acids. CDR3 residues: CASSKFLGQAHYEQYF. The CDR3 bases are TGTGCCAGCAGCAAATTTTTAGGACAGGCGCACTACGAGCAGTACTTC.

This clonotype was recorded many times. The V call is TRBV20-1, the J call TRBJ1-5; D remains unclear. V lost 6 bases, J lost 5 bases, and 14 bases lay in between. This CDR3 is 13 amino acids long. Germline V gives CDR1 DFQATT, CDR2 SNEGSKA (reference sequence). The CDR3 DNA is TGCAGTGCCGCGATCCAAATGGATCAGCCCCAGCATTTT. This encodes CSAAIQMDQPQHF.

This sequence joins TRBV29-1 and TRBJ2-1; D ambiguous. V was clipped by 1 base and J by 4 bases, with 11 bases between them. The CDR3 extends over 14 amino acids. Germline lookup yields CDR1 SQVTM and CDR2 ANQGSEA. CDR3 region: CSVEGLVGYNEQFF. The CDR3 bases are TGCAGCGTTGAAGGGCTAGTCGGGTACAATGAGCAGTTCTTC.

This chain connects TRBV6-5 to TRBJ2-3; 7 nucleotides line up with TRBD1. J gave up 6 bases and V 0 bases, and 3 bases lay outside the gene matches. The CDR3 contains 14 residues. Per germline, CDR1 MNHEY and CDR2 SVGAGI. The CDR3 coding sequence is TGTGCCAGCAGTTACTCGAAGGGGGCGGATACGCAGTATTTT. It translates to CASSYSKGADTQYF.

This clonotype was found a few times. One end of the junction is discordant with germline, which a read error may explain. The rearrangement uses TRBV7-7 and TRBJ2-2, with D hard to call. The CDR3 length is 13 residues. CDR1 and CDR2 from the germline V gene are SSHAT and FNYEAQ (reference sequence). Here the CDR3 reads CASSSVNTGELFF. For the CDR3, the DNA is TGTGCTAGCAGCTCAGTGAACACCGGGGAGCTGTTTTTT.

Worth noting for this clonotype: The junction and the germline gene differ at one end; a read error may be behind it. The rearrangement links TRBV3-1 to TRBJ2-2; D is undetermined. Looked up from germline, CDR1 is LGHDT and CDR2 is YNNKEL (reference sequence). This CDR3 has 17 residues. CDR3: CASSQVPPWVNPGELFF. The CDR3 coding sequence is TGTGCCAGCAGCCAAGTTCCACCCTGGGTGAACCCCGGGGAGCTGTTTTTT.